This passage covers 25 T cell receptor beta chains from one sample sequenced in a study of T cells in Graves' hyperthyroidism and ophthalmopathy. TCR beta CDR3 sequences were amplified from RNA transcripts. When the TCR CDR3 underwent first-round RT-PCR, the HTBI primer set was used. TCRdb passed the multiplex PCR reads through MiXCR, listing each CDR3 protein once. The sample yields hundreds of thousands of distinct CDR3 sequences, about 16% seen once. Sequenced material: blood. These receptors all come from a woman aged 40 to 49 with Graves' ophthalmopathy.

The chain links TRBV20-1 to TRBJ2-7; tentative D call: TRBD2 (6 bases). The CDR3 has 14 residues. From germline, CDR1 is DFQATT and CDR2 SNEGSKA (reference sequence). Trimming removed 6 bases at V and 4 bases at J, with 19 bases between. This CDR3 is CSALGTPVVYEQYF. CDR3 in DNA: TGCAGTGCACTAGGGACTCCCGTTGTGTACGAGCAGTACTTC.

In its sample, this clonotype was seen a few times. CDR3 residues: CAIGTLSYEQYF. The CDR3 nucleotides are TGTGCCATCGGGACTCTTTCCTACGAGCAGTACTTC. The chain combines TRBV10-3 with TRBJ2-7, with a weak D call TRBD2 (6 bases). The V gene lost 8 bases and the J gene lost 1 base, with 9 bases spanning the gap. The CDR3 runs to 12 residues. CDR1 is ENHRY and CDR2 is SYGVKD in the germline V gene.

The sample holds many counts of this clonotype. The chain is built from TRBV20-1 and TRBJ2-1; 14 nucleotides agree with TRBD2. Germline-derived CDR1 and CDR2 are DFQATT and SNEGSKA (reference sequence). The V and J ends lost 3 bases and 0 bases, in that order; junction bases with no gene match: 4. This CDR3 has 17 residues. The DNA of the CDR3 is TGCAGTGCTAGGGGACTAGCGGGGGTTAGCTCCTACAATGAGCAGTTCTTC. Its translation: CSARGLAGVSSYNEQFF.

This clonotype has a handful of counts. This sequence joins TRBV20-1 and TRBJ2-1, with 13 bases that match TRBD2. Trimming removed 2 bases from V and 2 bases from J; junction bases left unmatched: 6. This CDR3 spans 17 amino acids. CDR1 and CDR2 (germline): DFQATT, SNEGSKA (reference sequence). CDR3 bases: TGCAGTGCTAGACTGACTAGCGGGAGGTTTACCTACAATGAGCAGTTCTTC. The encoded protein is CSARLTSGRFTYNEQFF.

This clonotype was counted a few times. This chain's CDR3 is CASSQDRGLTYEQYF. CDR3 DNA: TGCGCCAGCAGCCAAGATAGGGGGCTAACCTACGAGCAGTACTTC. The V gene is TRBV4-1, the J gene TRBJ2-7; 7 nucleotides line up with TRBD1. The CDR3 loop spans 15 amino acids. CDR1 and CDR2 (germline): MGHRA, YSYEKL. V gave up 0 bases and J gave up 2 bases; unmatched junction bases: 4.

The sample holds many counts of this clonotype. This chain joins TRBV5-1 and TRBJ1-1; weak D call: TRBD1 (5 bases). The CDR3 has 15 amino acids. The ends were cut back, 2 bases at V and 4 bases at J, with 15 bases in the middle. Germline CDR1 and CDR2: SGHRS and YFSETQ. CDR3 in amino acids: CASSFGAGVSTEAFF. In nucleotides, the CDR3 is TGCGCCAGCAGCTTTGGGGCCGGAGTGAGCACTGAAGCTTTCTTT.

This clonotype came up many times. The chain recombines TRBV5-1 with TRBJ2-7, with 9 bases that match TRBD1. This CDR3 is built from 15 residues. Germline V gene sequence: CDR1 SGHRS, CDR2 YFSETQ. V was pared by 1 base and J by 3 bases, with 5 bases of the junction left unmatched. The CDR3 DNA is TGCGCCAGCAGCTTGCCGGGACAGGGACGCTACGAGCAGTACTTC. Translation gives CASSLPGQGRYEQYF.

This clonotype was counted many times. V is TRBV7-2 and J is TRBJ2-1; 10 positions agree with TRBD2. CDR3 length: 15 amino acids. Looked up from germline, CDR1 is SGHTA and CDR2 is FQGNSA. The ends lost 5 bases at V and 5 bases at J; junction bases unmatched: 6. The chain's CDR3 is CASSQGLADNNEQFF. For the CDR3, the DNA is TGTGCCAGCAGCCAAGGACTAGCGGATAACAATGAGCAGTTCTTC.

Ten or more counts support this clonotype. The chain couples TRBV28 to TRBJ2-3, with 8 bases identical to TRBD2. CDR1 is MDHEN, CDR2 SYDVKM, per germline. The CDR3 runs to 16 residues. Germline trimming cut 5 bases from V and 9 bases from J; bases unmatched to any gene: 16. The CDR3: CASSESGLASFVTQYF. Written as DNA, the CDR3 is TGTGCCAGCAGTGAAAGTGGACTAGCATCCTTCGTGACGCAGTATTTT. Looking up the rest from reference TRBV28 and TRBJ2-3 gives the full variable domain: DVKVTQSSRYLVKRTGEKVFLECVQDMDHENMFWYRQDPGLGLRLIYFSYDVKMKEKGDIPEGYSVSREKKERFSLILESASTNQTSMYLCASSESGLASFVTQYFGPGTRLTVL.

This clonotype was seen a handful of times. This rearrangement joins TRBV5-5 to TRBJ2-2, with 7 bases lining up with TRBD1. V shed 2 bases and J 4 bases; nucleotides not matched to a gene: 17. The germline CDR1 and CDR2 sequences are SGHKS and YYEKEE (reference sequence). The CDR3 spans 19 residues. The CDR3 sequence is CASSFRPSPGTAITGELFF. CDR3 coding DNA: TGTGCCAGCAGCTTTAGGCCTAGTCCCGGGACAGCTATCACCGGGGAGCTGTTTTTT.

This clonotype turned up a few times. The chain couples TRBV2 to TRBJ1-5; a possible D gene is TRBD1 (6 bases). V dropped 8 bases and J dropped 5 bases, with 10 bases sitting between them. The CDR3 is made up of 12 amino acids. The V gene's germline CDR1 is SNHLY and CDR2 FYNNEI. CDR3 bases: TGTGCCAGCGGACAGTCGGATCAGCCCCAGCATTTT. Its protein is CASGQSDQPQHF.

J is TRBJ2-3 and V is TRBV14; TRBD2 agrees at 7 bases. Trimming took 4 bases from V and 6 from J; bases not matched to a gene: 13. CDR3 size: 16 residues. In germline, CDR1 is SGHDN, CDR2 FVKESK. The CDR3 protein is CASSPATSAWGDTQYF. Written as DNA, the CDR3 is TGTGCCAGCAGCCCCGCCACTAGCGCGTGGGGGGATACGCAGTATTTT.

V and J are TRBV6-1 and TRBJ1-2; D remains unclear. Germline V gene sequence: CDR1 MNHNS, CDR2 SASEGT. V was cut by 5 bases and J by 8 bases, with 24 bases left in between. The CDR3 runs 16 residues. CDR3 sequence: CASSSFFPLAPKGYTF. The CDR3 DNA follows: TGTGCCAGCAGTTCATTTTTTCCCCTCGCCCCTAAGGGCTACACCTTC.

This clonotype was recorded at least ten times. The chain has TRBV20-1 and TRBJ2-7; possibly TRBD1 for D (5 bases). V dropped 4 bases and J dropped 2 bases, with 15 bases sitting between them. The CDR3 runs to 14 residues. Germline assignment: CDR1 DFQATT and CDR2 SNEGSKA (reference sequence). CDR3 sequence (DNA): TGCAGTGCTATACCGGACAAGCAGACCTACGAGCAGTACTTC. This translates into CSAIPDKQTYEQYF.

Many counts were recorded for this clonotype. This rearrangement joins TRBV28 to TRBJ2-7, with D unresolved. The CDR3 contains 11 residues. CDR1 is MDHEN and CDR2 is SYDVKM in the germline V gene. V was trimmed by 3 bases and J by 7 bases, leaving 7 bases between them. CDR3 sequence: CASSLWKEQYF. The DNA of the CDR3 is TGTGCCAGCAGTTTGTGGAAAGAGCAGTACTTC.

This clonotype came up many times. V usage is TRBV2 and J usage is TRBJ2-3, with 7 bases identical to TRBD2. Germline V gene sequence: CDR1 SNHLY, CDR2 FYNNEI. Trimming cost V 6 bases and J 2 bases; bases outside gene matches: 8. The length of the CDR3 is 15 residues. CDR3 nucleotide sequence: TGTGCCAGCAGCGCTCTAGCGGAGTACACAGATACGCAGTATTTT. Amino acids: CASSALAEYTDTQYF.

The rearrangement joins TRBV15 to TRBJ1-6; D remains ambiguous. The V end was cut by 0 bases, the J end by 10 bases, with 13 bases between. This CDR3 contains 15 residues. Germline CDR1 reads LNHNV; CDR2 reads YYDKDF (reference sequence). CDR3 coding DNA: TGTGCCACCAGCAGAGATCTGGGTGTTCGATCACCCCTCCACTTT. Protein: CATSRDLGVRSPLHF. The variable domain in full, completed from reference TRBV15 and TRBJ1-6, reads DAMVIQNPRYQVTQFGKPVTLSCSQTLNHNVMYWYQQKSSQAPKLLFHYYDKDFNNEADTPDNFQSRRPNTSFCFLDIRSPGLGDTAMYLCATSRDLGVRSPLHFGNGTRLTVT.

The rearrangement joins TRBV20-1 to TRBJ1-2; D not resolved. Germline CDR1 and CDR2: DFQATT and SNEGSKA (reference sequence). This CDR3 comprises 13 residues. V was pared by 5 bases and J by 3 bases, with 13 bases between. CDR3 nucleotides: TGCAGTGCTCCCACCTCAGGAGACTATGGCTACACCTTC. Amino acids: CSAPTSGDYGYTF.

This clonotype was counted only a few times. The V call is TRBV5-1, the J call TRBJ2-2; D unresolved. The CDR3 covers 14 residues. Trimming left V 8 bases short and J 2 bases short, with 13 bases between. Germline-derived CDR1 and CDR2 are SGHRS and YFSETQ. CDR3 sequence: CASAPSPNTGELFF. The CDR3 region has the DNA TGCGCCAGTGCCCCTTCCCCAAACACCGGGGAGCTGTTTTTT.

The chain couples TRBV5-4 to TRBJ1-5; TRBD1 matches 9 bases. Germline CDR1 is SGHNT and CDR2 is YYREEE (reference sequence). V lost 4 bases, J lost 4 bases, and 6 bases stayed unmatched. The CDR3 contains 15 residues. The CDR3 is CASSRGQGRNQPQHF. The CDR3 DNA sequence: TGTGCCAGCAGCCGCGGACAGGGGAGGAATCAGCCCCAGCATTTT.

This clonotype was seen more than once but under ten times. This sequence joins TRBV6-1 and TRBJ2-6; either TRBD1 or TRBD2 may supply D (6 bases each). The CDR3 consists of 16 residues. Germline-derived CDR1 and CDR2 are MNHNS and SASEGT. Trimming removed 6 bases at V and 0 bases at J, with 12 bases between. CDR3 sequence (DNA): TGTGCCAGCAGGGGCGGGACAAACTCTGGGGCCAACGTCCTGACTTTC. Translated: CASRGGTNSGANVLTF.

This clonotype was seen at least ten times. The chain carries TRBV30 and TRBJ1-6, with TRBD1 matching over 8 bases. Germline V lookup: CDR1 GTSNPN, CDR2 SVGIG (reference sequence). There are 11 residues in the CDR3. V shed 1 base, J shed 13 bases, and the junction held 0 bases outside the gene matches. The CDR3 sequence: CAWSAGGPLHF. CDR3 sequence (DNA): TGTGCCTGGAGTGCAGGGGGCCCCCTCCACTTT. Full variable domain (rest looked up from reference TRBV30 and TRBJ1-6): SQTIHQWPATLVQPVGSPLSLECTVEGTSNPNLYWYRQAAGRGLQLLFYSVGIGQISSEVPQNLSASRPQDRQFILSSKKLLLSDSGFYLCAWSAGGPLHFGNGTRLTVT.

In its sample, this clonotype was seen many times. The CDR3 DNA follows: TGTGCCAGCAGCTTAGTTAGGGAGAGGGAGACCCAGTACTTC. It yields the protein CASSLVRERETQYF. V is TRBV7-8 and J is TRBJ2-5; the D gene is possibly TRBD2 (5 bases). Germline-derived CDR1 and CDR2 are SGHVS and FQNEAQ. The ends were cut back, 1 base at V and 5 bases at J, with 11 bases in the middle. The CDR3 contains 14 residues.

This clonotype was observed at least ten times. The chain recombines TRBV11-2 with TRBJ2-3, with unresolved D. V lost 3 bases and J lost 1, with 11 bases in between. This CDR3 spans 15 amino acids. CDR1 is SGHAT and CDR2 is FQNNGV in the germline V gene. CDR3 amino acids: CASSFRGVGTDTQYF. CDR3 DNA: TGTGCCAGCAGCTTTCGTGGGGTTGGCACAGATACGCAGTATTTT.

The chain employs TRBV7-9 and TRBJ2-5, with 7 nucleotides matching TRBD2. This CDR3 is built from 14 residues. Germline V gene sequence: CDR1 SEHNR, CDR2 FQNEAQ (reference sequence). V lost 7 bases to trimming and J lost 5 bases; unmatched junction nucleotides: 10. The CDR3, as DNA: TGTGCCAGCACCCCGGGGGGTGGGTACGAGACCCAGTACTTC. Translating it yields CASTPGGGYETQYF.